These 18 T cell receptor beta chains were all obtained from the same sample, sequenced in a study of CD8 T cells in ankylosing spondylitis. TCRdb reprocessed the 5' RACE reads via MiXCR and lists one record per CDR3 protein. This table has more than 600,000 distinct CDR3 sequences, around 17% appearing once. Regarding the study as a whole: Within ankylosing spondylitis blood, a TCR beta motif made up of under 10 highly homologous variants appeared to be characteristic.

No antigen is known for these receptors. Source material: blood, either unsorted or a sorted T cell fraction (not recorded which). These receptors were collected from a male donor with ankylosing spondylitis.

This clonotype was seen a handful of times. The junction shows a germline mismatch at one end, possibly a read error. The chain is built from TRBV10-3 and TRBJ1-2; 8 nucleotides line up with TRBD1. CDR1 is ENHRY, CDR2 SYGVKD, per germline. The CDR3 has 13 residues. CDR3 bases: TGTGCGATCAGGCCGGGACAGGAATATGGCTACACCTTC. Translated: CAIRPGQEYGYTF.

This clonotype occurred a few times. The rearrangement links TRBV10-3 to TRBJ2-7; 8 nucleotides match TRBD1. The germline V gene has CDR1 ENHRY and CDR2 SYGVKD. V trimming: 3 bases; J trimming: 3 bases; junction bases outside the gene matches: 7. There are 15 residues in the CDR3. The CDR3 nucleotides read TGTGCCATCAGTGACGGGACAGGAAGCTTCTACGAGCAGTACTTC. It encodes CAISDGTGSFYEQYF.

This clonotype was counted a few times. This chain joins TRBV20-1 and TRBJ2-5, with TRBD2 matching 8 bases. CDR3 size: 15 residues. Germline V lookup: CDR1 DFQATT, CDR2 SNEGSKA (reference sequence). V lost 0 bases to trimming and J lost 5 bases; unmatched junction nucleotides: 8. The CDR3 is CSARDLAGGLETQYF. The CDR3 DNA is TGCAGTGCTAGAGATCTCGCGGGGGGACTCGAGACCCAGTACTTC.

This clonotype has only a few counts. The CDR3 sequence: CASSHQEHTGELFF. The CDR3 region has the DNA TGCGCCAGCAGCCACCAGGAACACACCGGGGAGCTGTTTTTT. This sequence joins TRBV5-1 and TRBJ2-2; D is unresolved. The CDR3 spans 14 residues. Germline values: CDR1 SGHRS, CDR2 YFSETQ. The V end lost 4 bases, the J end lost 3 bases, and 10 bases lay between the germline ends. The complete variable domain, with remaining parts taken from reference TRBV5-1 and TRBJ2-2, reads KAGVTQTPRYLIKTRGQQVTLSCSPISGHRSVSWYQQTPGQGLQFLFEYFSETQRNKGNFPGRFSGRQFSNSRSEMNVSTLELGDSALYLCASSHQEHTGELFFGEGSRLTVL.

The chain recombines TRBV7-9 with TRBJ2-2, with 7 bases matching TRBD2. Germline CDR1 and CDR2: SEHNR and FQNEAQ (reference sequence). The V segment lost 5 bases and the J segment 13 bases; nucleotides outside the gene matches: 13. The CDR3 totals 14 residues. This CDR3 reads CASSATGGRPRLFF. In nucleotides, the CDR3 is TGTGCCAGCAGCGCTACGGGGGGACGGCCCCGGCTGTTTTTT. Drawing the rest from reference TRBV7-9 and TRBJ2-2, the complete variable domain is DTGVSQNPRHKITKRGQNVTFRCDPISEHNRLYWYRQTLGQGPEFLTYFQNEAQLEKSRLLSDRFSAERPKGSFSTLEIQRTEQGDSAMYLCASSATGGRPRLFFGEGSRLTVL.

CDR3 sequence reads: CASSQDPGPNSYNEQFF. Written as DNA, the CDR3 is TGCGCCAGCAGCCAAGATCCAGGTCCCAACTCCTACAATGAGCAGTTCTTC. The chain joins TRBV4-1 to TRBJ2-1; the D is unclear. The germline V gene has CDR1 MGHRA and CDR2 YSYEKL. The CDR3 extends over 17 amino acids. With 0 bases removed from V and 0 bases from J, the gap between germline ends came to 12 bases.

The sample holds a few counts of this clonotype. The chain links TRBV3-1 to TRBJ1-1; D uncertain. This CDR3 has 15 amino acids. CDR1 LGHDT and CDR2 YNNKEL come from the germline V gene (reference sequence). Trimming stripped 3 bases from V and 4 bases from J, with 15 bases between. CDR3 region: CASSQPGKRGTEAFF. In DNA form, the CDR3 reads TGTGCCAGCAGCCAGCCGGGGAAACGGGGCACTGAAGCTTTCTTT.

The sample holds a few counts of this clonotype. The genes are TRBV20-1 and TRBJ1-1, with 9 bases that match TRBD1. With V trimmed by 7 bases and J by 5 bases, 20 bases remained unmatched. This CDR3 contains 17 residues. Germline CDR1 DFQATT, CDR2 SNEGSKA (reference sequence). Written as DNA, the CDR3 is TGCAGTGTCCCGAACGTAGGACAGGGGCCCTCGGGGACTGAAGCTTTCTTT. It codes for CSVPNVGQGPSGTEAFF.

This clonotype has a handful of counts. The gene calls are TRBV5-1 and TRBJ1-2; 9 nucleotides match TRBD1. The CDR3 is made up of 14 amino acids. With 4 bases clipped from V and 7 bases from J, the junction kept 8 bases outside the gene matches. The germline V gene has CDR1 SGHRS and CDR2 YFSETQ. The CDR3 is CASSDPGQGFGYTF. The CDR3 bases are TGCGCCAGCAGCGACCCGGGACAGGGTTTTGGCTACACCTTC.

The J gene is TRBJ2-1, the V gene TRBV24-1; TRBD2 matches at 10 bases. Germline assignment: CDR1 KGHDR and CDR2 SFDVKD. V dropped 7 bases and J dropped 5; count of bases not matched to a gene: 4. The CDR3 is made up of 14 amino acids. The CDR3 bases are TGTGCCACCAGAGCGGGAGGGGAGGACAATGAGCAGTTCTTC. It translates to CATRAGGEDNEQFF.

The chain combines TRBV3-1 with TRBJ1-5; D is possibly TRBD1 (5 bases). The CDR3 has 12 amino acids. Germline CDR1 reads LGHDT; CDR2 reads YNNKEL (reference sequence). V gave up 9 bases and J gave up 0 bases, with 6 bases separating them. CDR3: CARGPSNQPQHF. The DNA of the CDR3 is TGTGCCAGGGGACCTAGCAATCAGCCCCAGCATTTT.

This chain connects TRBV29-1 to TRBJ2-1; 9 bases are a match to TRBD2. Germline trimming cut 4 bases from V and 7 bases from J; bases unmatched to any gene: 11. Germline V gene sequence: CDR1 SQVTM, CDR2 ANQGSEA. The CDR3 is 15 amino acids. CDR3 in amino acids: CSVAAGGPSRNEQFF. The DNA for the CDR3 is TGCAGCGTTGCGGCGGGAGGGCCCTCGAGGAATGAGCAGTTCTTC.

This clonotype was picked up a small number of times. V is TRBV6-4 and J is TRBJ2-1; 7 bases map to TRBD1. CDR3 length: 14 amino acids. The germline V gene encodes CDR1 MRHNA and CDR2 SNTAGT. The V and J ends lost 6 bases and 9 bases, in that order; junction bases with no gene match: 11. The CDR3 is CASRADRLGVEQFF. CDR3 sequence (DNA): TGTGCCAGCAGGGCGGACAGGTTAGGGGTTGAGCAGTTCTTC.

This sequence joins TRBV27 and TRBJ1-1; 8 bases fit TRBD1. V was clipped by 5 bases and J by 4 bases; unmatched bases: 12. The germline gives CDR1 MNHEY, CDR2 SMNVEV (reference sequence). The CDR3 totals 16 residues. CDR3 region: CASSETGGVISTEAFF. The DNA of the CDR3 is TGTGCCAGCAGTGAAACAGGGGGGGTTATCAGCACTGAAGCTTTCTTT.

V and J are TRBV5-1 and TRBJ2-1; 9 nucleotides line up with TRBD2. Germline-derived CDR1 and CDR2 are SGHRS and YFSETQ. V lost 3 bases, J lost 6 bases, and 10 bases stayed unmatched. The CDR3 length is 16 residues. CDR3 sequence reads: CASSSTPGLASNEQFF. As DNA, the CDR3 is TGCGCCAGCAGCTCCACTCCGGGACTAGCTTCCAATGAGCAGTTCTTC.

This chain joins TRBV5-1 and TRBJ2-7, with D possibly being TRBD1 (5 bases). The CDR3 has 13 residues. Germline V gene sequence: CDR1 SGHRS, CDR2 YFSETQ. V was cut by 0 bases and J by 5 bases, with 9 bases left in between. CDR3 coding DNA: TGCGCCAGCAGCTTGGGTCAGGGTCACGAGCAGTACTTC. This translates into CASSLGQGHEQYF.

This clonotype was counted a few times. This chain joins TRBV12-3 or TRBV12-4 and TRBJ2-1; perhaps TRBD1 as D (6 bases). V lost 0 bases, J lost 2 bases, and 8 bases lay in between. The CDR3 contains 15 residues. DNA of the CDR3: TGTGCCAGCAGTTTAGCTGAGGGGGCCTACAATGAGCAGTTCTTC. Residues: CASSLAEGAYNEQFF.

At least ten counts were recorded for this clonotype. The CDR3, as DNA: TGTGCCAGCAGTTACTCGGTGGCGGGGGGGAGCACAGATACGCAGTATTTT. It encodes CASSYSVAGGSTDTQYF. This rearrangement joins TRBV6-5 to TRBJ2-3; TRBD2 matches 9 bases. CDR3 size: 17 residues. Germline-derived CDR1 and CDR2 are MNHEY and SVGAGI. The junction had 4 bases not matched to a gene; V was cut back by 0 bases and J by 0 bases.